These 2 T cell receptor beta chains were all obtained from the same sample, sequenced in a study of T-cell memory formation after mild COVID-19. One entry per CDR3 protein results from TCRdb running MiXCR on the 5' RACE reads. In the table there are around 250,000 distinct CDR3 sequences, roughly 15% of which are singletons. Sequenced: PBMCs or a T cell subset sorted from them (not recorded which). The source is a man aged 18 to 29 who had mild COVID-19 (a few samples of this study predate the infection). Cell type and time point are not known.

This clonotype has more than one count but fewer than ten. The chain employs TRBV15 and TRBJ2-1, with TRBD2 identical over 11 bases. V lost 8 bases, J lost 9 bases, and 12 bases stayed unmatched. From germline, CDR1 is LNHNV and CDR2 YYDKDF (reference sequence). There are 15 residues in the CDR3. For the CDR3, the DNA is TGTGCCACCCCCAAACCCGGGACTAGCGGCGGTGAGCAGTTCTTC. Protein sequence: CATPKPGTSGGEQFF.

This clonotype was seen many times. The gene calls are TRBV18 and TRBJ1-5, with a possible D match to TRBD1 (5 bases). Germline V lookup: CDR1 KGHSH, CDR2 LQKENI. The ends were cut back, 3 bases at V and 6 bases at J, with 9 bases in the middle. The CDR3 is 13 amino acids. In DNA, the CDR3 is TGTGCCAGCTCACCGGGGGGGGGTCAGCCCCAGCATTTT. Amino acids: CASSPGGGQPQHF.